The 9 T cell receptor beta chains below come from one sample, sequenced in a study of shared clonotypes between healthy human individuals. Measured with immunoSEQ multiplex PCR; TCRdb has only the in-frame clones, and not every one. This sample has 2,500,000 or so clones, with more than 80% found just once. Material for sequencing was naive CD4+ T cells sorted from blood. Indicated subset: CD45RA+ positively selected. These receptors all stem from a young man in good health.

The chain combines TRBV5-5 with TRBJ2-7; tentatively, D is TRBD1 (6 bases). The CDR3 extends over 14 amino acids. V was clipped by 0 bases and J by 1 base, with 8 bases between them. CDR1 SGHKS and CDR2 YYEKEE come from the germline V gene (reference sequence). CDR3 loop: CASSLDRVSYEQYF. CDR3 in DNA: TGTGCCAGCAGCTTGGACAGGGTATCCTACGAGCAGTACTTC. Using reference TRBV5-5 and TRBJ2-7 for the parts outside the CDR3, the full variable domain is DAGVTQSPTHLIKTRGQQVTLRCSPISGHKSVSWYQQVLGQGPQFIFQYYEKEERGRGNFPDRFSARQFPNYSSELNVNALLLGDSALYLCASSLDRVSYEQYFGPGTRLTVT.

The chain carries TRBV27 and TRBJ2-7; unclear D gene. The V gene's germline CDR1 is MNHEY and CDR2 SMNVEV (reference sequence). The CDR3 covers 15 residues. V was shortened by 0 bases and J by 0 bases, with 9 bases between the two germline ends. The CDR3 sequence: CASSLSGVSSYEQYF. CDR3 bases: TGTGCCAGCAGTTTATCGGGTGTTTCCTCCTACGAGCAGTACTTC.

This clone occurred once. V is TRBV6-5 and J is TRBJ2-1, with D maybe TRBD1 (6 bases). The CDR3 length is 14 residues. Germline V gene sequence: CDR1 MNHEY, CDR2 SVGAGI. Trimming removed 2 bases from V and 7 bases from J, with 12 bases in between. The CDR3 is CASSYEGRGNEQFF. The CDR3 coding sequence is TGTGCCAGCAGTTACGAAGGTAGGGGGAATGAGCAGTTCTTC.

The rearrangement joins TRBV6-1 to TRBJ2-7; TRBD2 might be the D (6 bases). CDR1 is MNHNS and CDR2 is SASEGT in the germline V gene. CDR3 size: 14 residues. Trimming stripped 7 bases from V and 2 bases from J, with 15 bases between. In nucleotides, the CDR3 is TGTGCCAGCACCCAGGCGCGGGGCCCCTACGAGCAGTACTTC. This encodes CASTQARGPYEQYF.

V and J are TRBV7-3 and TRBJ2-1; D is possibly TRBD2 (5 bases). Deletions cut 5 bases from V and 1 base from J, with 12 bases between. Germline lookup yields CDR1 SGHTA and CDR2 FQGTGA. The CDR3 sequence is 15 residues long. In DNA form, the CDR3 reads TGTGCCAGCAGCCCGACACCGGGATCCTACAATGAGCAGTTCTTC. This encodes CASSPTPGSYNEQFF.

This rearrangement joins TRBV5-1 to TRBJ1-1; tentative D call: TRBD1 (6 bases). In germline, CDR1 is SGHRS, CDR2 YFSETQ. The V end was cut by 4 bases, the J end by 0 bases, with 13 bases between. This CDR3 region has 15 residues. The CDR3 DNA is TGCGCCAGCAGCGTCAACAGGGCGATGAACACTGAAGCTTTCTTT. Translation: CASSVNRAMNTEAFF.

The chain joins TRBV30 to TRBJ2-1; 7 bases agree with TRBD2. CDR3 size: 12 residues. Germline V gene sequence: CDR1 GTSNPN, CDR2 SVGIG (reference sequence). V shed 7 bases and J 10 bases; nucleotides not matched to a gene: 10. The CDR3 here is CAFGLVPKEQFF. The CDR3 DNA sequence: TGTGCCTTTGGACTAGTTCCAAAGGAGCAGTTCTTC.

The rearrangement links TRBV5-1 to TRBJ2-3, with 7 nucleotides matching TRBD2. After removal of 0 bases from V and 4 bases from J, the junction contained 8 bases not matched to a gene. Germline CDR1 reads SGHRS; CDR2 reads YFSETQ. There are 16 residues in the CDR3. DNA for the CDR3: TGCGCCAGCAGCTTGGTAGGCGGGAGTGTCTCAGATACGCAGTATTTT. This encodes CASSLVGGSVSDTQYF.

This clone showed up just once. The chain uses TRBV11-2 and TRBJ1-3; a weak D match, TRBD1 (5 bases). The germline gives CDR1 SGHAT, CDR2 FQNNGV. CDR3 length: 16 residues. The V gene lost 5 bases and the J gene lost 0 bases, with 14 bases spanning the gap. Here the CDR3 DNA reads TGTGCCAGCAGCCTGACAGACCCTAGCTCTGGAAACACCATATATTTT. This encodes CASSLTDPSSGNTIYF.